This entry lists 14 T cell receptor beta chains sequenced from one sample in a study of cytomegalovirus exposure and HLA in healthy donors. Both 60 Vbeta primers and 13 Jbeta primers went into the PCR. Clones were sequenced by immunoSEQ multiplex PCR, and TCRdb holds only the in-frame ones, with some missing. In the table there are about 150,000 clones, around 10% of which are singletons. Sequences were obtained from PBMCs. Receptors were obtained from a man in his fifties or sixties in good health and CMV-seronegative.

This clone was picked up a small number of times. This chain's CDR3 is CASRDSGAGTDTQYF. CDR3 sequence (DNA): TGCGCCAGCAGGGATAGCGGGGCCGGCACAGATACGCAGTATTTT. The chain joins TRBV5-1 to TRBJ2-3; the match to TRBD2 covers 8 bases. V gave up 5 bases and J gave up 1 base; unmatched junction bases: 6. The germline V gene encodes CDR1 SGHRS and CDR2 YFSETQ. This CDR3 has 15 residues.

V and J are TRBV18 and TRBJ2-3, with 8 bases that match TRBD2. The V segment lost 2 bases and the J segment 4 bases; nucleotides outside the gene matches: 14. The germline V gene has CDR1 KGHSH and CDR2 LQKENI. This CDR3 is 18 amino acids long. CDR3 coding DNA: TGTGCCAGCTCACCATCTGCGGGAGGTTTCTATCCCCCAGATACGCAGTATTTT. Protein product: CASSPSAGGFYPPDTQYF.

This clone was observed a few times. Here the CDR3 DNA reads TGTGCCAGCAGCTTGGAGATAGGGGCCCAAGAGACCCAGTACTTC. This gives the protein CASSLEIGAQETQYF. The J gene is TRBJ2-5, the V gene TRBV5-4; D may be TRBD1 (5 bases). This CDR3 comprises 15 residues. Trimming removed 0 bases at V and 1 base at J, with 10 bases between. The V gene's germline CDR1 is SGHNT and CDR2 YYREEE (reference sequence).

The rearrangement uses TRBV5-1 and TRBJ2-1, with D possibly TRBD1 on 5 matching bases. The germline V gene has CDR1 SGHRS and CDR2 YFSETQ. Trimming cost V 0 bases and J 6 bases, with 10 bases left between them. The CDR3 extends over 14 amino acids. The CDR3 here is CASSLDGAGNEQFF. The DNA for the CDR3 is TGCGCCAGCAGCTTGGATGGGGCTGGCAATGAGCAGTTCTTC.

This chain uses TRBV6-6 with TRBJ2-7, with 8 bases that match TRBD1. The germline gives CDR1 MNHNY, CDR2 SVGAGI (reference sequence). The CDR3 runs 14 residues. With 2 bases clipped from V and 2 bases from J, the junction kept 2 bases outside the gene matches. The CDR3 coding sequence is TGTGCCAGCAGTTACCTGGACAGGGCCTACGAGCAGTACTTC. The encoded protein is CASSYLDRAYEQYF.

This clone was detected only a few times. The chain combines TRBV25-1 with TRBJ2-6; a weak D match, TRBD1 (6 bases). The CDR3 sequence is 16 residues long. In germline, CDR1 is MGHDK, CDR2 SYGVNS. With 0 bases removed from V and 4 bases from J, the gap between germline ends came to 10 bases. This CDR3 is CASSEYQGRGANVLTF. Here the CDR3 DNA reads TGTGCCAGCAGTGAATATCAGGGGAGAGGGGCCAACGTCCTGACTTTC. Full variable domain (outside the CDR3, taken from reference TRBV25-1 and TRBJ2-6): EADIYQTPRYLVIGTGKKITLECSQTMGHDKMYWYQQDPGMELHLIHYSYGVNSTEKGDLSSESTVSRIRTEHFPLTLESARPSHTSQYLCASSEYQGRGANVLTFGAGSRLTVL.

The chain carries TRBV5-1 and TRBJ2-7; TRBD2 is a possible D gene (5 bases). Trimming removed 4 bases at V and 1 base at J, with 15 bases between. Germline V gene sequence: CDR1 SGHRS, CDR2 YFSETQ. This CDR3 spans 15 amino acids. The CDR3 region has the DNA TGCGCCAGCAGCCCCTCCCGGGAAAGTTCCTACGAGCAGTACTTC. Its protein product is CASSPSRESSYEQYF.

This clone showed up just a few times. This chain connects TRBV15 to TRBJ2-1; possibly TRBD2 for D (5 bases). Germline V CDR1 and CDR2: LNHNV, YYDKDF (reference sequence). The CDR3 totals 16 residues. Trimming cost V 0 bases and J 5 bases, with 14 bases left between them. This CDR3 reads CATSRDLSATDNEQFF. The CDR3 coding sequence is TGTGCCACCAGCAGAGATCTTAGCGCAACCGACAATGAGCAGTTCTTC.

The V gene is TRBV30, the J gene TRBJ1-3; TRBD1 matches at 10 bases. Germline trimming cut 2 bases from V and 0 bases from J; bases unmatched to any gene: 4. CDR1 is GTSNPN, CDR2 SVGIG, per germline (reference sequence). The CDR3 has 16 residues. CDR3 bases: TGTGCCTGGAGTTGGAGACAGGGGGCCTCTGGAAACACCATATATTTT. Residues: CAWSWRQGASGNTIYF.

This clone was counted a few times. The V gene is TRBV7-9, the J gene TRBJ2-1; TRBD1 matches at 11 bases. The germline CDR1 and CDR2 sequences are SEHNR and FQNEAQ (reference sequence). The CDR3 has 18 residues. The ends lost 5 bases at V and 9 bases at J; junction bases unmatched: 18. In DNA form, the CDR3 reads TGTGCCAGCAGCCGATTACTCTCGGGGACAGGGGGTTTTGGTGAGCAGTTCTTC. Encoded protein: CASSRLLSGTGGFGEQFF.

The chain couples TRBV9 to TRBJ1-1; possible D gene TRBD1, 6 bases. This CDR3 is 18 amino acids long. Germline CDR1 reads SGDLS; CDR2 reads YYNGEE. Trimming cost V 4 bases and J 4 bases, with 26 bases left between them. The chain's CDR3 is CASSPHAGQTGGGTEAFF. The DNA of the CDR3 is TGTGCCAGCAGCCCGCACGCGGGACAAACGGGAGGAGGCACTGAAGCTTTCTTT.

This clone occurred a few times. This chain links TRBV11-3 with TRBJ1-1; TRBD1 might be the D (5 bases). The CDR3 extends over 13 amino acids. Trimming left V 0 bases short and J 7 bases short, with 9 bases between. Germline assignment: CDR1 SGHNT and CDR2 YENEEA. The CDR3, as DNA: TGTGCCAGCAGCTTAGATCAGGGCAGTGAAGCTTTCTTT. This encodes CASSLDQGSEAFF. The entire variable domain, with the rest obtained from reference TRBV11-3 and TRBJ1-1, is as follows: EAGVVQSPRYKIIEKKQPVAFWCNPISGHNTLYWYLQNLGQGPELLIRYENEEAVDDSQLPKDRFSAERLKGVDSTLKIQPAELGDSAVYLCASSLDQGSEAFFGQGTRLTVV.

V gene TRBV6-1 combines with J gene TRBJ1-3, with 8 nucleotides matching TRBD1. V was pared by 1 base and J by 2 bases, with 1 base of the junction left unmatched. The CDR3 length is 15 residues. From germline, CDR1 is MNHNS and CDR2 SASEGT. This CDR3 reads CASSEGTGPGNTIYF. CDR3 bases: TGTGCCAGCAGTGAAGGGACAGGGCCTGGAAACACCATATATTTT.

This clone was recorded many times. J is TRBJ1-2 and V is TRBV30; D possibly corresponds to TRBD1 (5 bases). The CDR3 covers 13 residues. The germline gives CDR1 GTSNPN, CDR2 SVGIG (reference sequence). V lost 3 bases to trimming and J lost 2 bases, with 10 bases between them. CDR3 bases: TGTGCCTGGAGCACAGGCTTCAACTATGGCTACACCTTC. It is translated as CAWSTGFNYGYTF.